This TCR beta chain appears in the sequencing data of a study of response to subunit inactivated influenza vaccine. CDR1 is DFQATT, CDR2 SNEGSKA, per germline (reference sequence). Deletions cut 0 bases from V and 2 bases from J, with 11 bases between. The CDR3 spans 15 residues. Concerning this clonotype: Its antigen is unidentified.

Via MiXCR, TCRdb re-called the RT-PCR reads, giving one row per CDR3 protein. The table has approximately 530,000 distinct CDR3 sequences, about 8% seen once. Broader study findings: Authors suggested seasonal influenza vaccinations each recruit few new T cells.

The clonotype was recovered from a man aged 45 to 75 who received an inactivated influenza vaccine. The V and J genes are TRBV20-1 and TRBJ1-5, with unresolved D. This sample comprised PBMCs from blood, obtained less than 25 months after vaccination. CDR3 coding DNA: TGCAGTGCTAGAGATTTTACAGTGGGCAATCAGCCCCAGCATTTT. The encoded protein is CSARDFTVGNQPQHF.